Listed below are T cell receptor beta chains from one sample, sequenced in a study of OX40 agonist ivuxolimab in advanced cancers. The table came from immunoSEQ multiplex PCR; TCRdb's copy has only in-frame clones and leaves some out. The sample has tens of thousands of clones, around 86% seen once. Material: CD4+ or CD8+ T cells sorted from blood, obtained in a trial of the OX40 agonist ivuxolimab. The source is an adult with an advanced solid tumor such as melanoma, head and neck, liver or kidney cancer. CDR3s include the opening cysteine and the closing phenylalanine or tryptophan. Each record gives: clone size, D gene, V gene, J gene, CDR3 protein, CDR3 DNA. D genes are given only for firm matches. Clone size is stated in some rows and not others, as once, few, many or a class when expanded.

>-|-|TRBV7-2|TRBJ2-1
CASSLVGANEQFF
TGTGCCAGCAGCTTAGTCGGGGCCAATGAGCAGTTCTTC
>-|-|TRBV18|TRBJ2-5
CATTDTDQETQYF
TGTGCCACCACCGACACCGACCAAGAGACCCAGTACTTC
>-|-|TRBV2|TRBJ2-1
CASSTQGPGSYNEQFF
TGTGCCAGCAGTACACAGGGCCCAGGGTCCTACAATGAGCAGTTCTTC
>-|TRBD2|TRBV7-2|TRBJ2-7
CASSQGTSRYEQYF
TGTGCCAGCAGCCAAGGGACTAGCCGGTACGAGCAGTACTTC
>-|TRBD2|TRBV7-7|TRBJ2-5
CASSTRLAGGETQYF
TGTGCCAGCAGCACCCGCCTAGCGGGAGGAGAGACCCAGTACTTC
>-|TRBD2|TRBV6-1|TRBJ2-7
CASRLAGEVEQYF
TGTGCCAGCAGACTAGCGGGAGAGGTCGAGCAGTACTTC
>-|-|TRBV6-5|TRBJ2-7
CASTHGGKQYF
TGTGCCAGCACTCATGGGGGTAAGCAGTACTTC
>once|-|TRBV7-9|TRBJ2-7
CASSGLGLSYEQYF
TGTGCCAGCAGCGGGTTGGGGCTGTCCTACGAGCAGTACTTC
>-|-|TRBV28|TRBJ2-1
CASSLGGSTYNEQFF
TGTGCCAGCAGTTTAGGCGGGTCCACGTACAATGAGCAGTTCTTC
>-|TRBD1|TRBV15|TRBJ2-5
CATSRQGQGTLQYF
TGTGCCACCAGCAGACAAGGACAGGGCACTCTCCAGTACTTC
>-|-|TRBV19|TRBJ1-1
CASSTGTLNTEAFF
TGTGCCAGTAGTACAGGGACTTTGAACACTGAAGCTTTCTTT
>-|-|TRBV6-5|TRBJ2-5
CASTQGAGGEEIQYF
TGTGCCAGCACACAGGGCGCTGGTGGAGAAGAGATCCAGTACTTC
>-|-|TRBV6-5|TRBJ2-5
CASSAYTQETQYF
TGTGCCAGCAGTGCCTACACCCAAGAGACCCAGTACTTC
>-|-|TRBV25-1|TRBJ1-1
CASSESLGGSTEAFF
TGTGCCAGCAGTGAATCCCTGGGGGGTAGCACTGAAGCTTTCTTT
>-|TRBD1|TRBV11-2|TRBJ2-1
CASSLGGQGRNEQFF
TGTGCCAGCAGCTTAGGGGGACAGGGACGAAATGAGCAGTTCTTC
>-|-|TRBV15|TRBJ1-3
CATSPRTIQTSGNTIYF
TGTGCCACCAGCCCTAGGACCATTCAGACTTCTGGAAACACCATATATTTT
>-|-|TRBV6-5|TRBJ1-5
CASRLQGGSNQPQHF
TGTGCCAGCAGGCTTCAAGGGGGTTCCAATCAGCCCCAGCATTTT
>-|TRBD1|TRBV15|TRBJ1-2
CATAGGTVGYTF
TGTGCCACCGCCGGGGGGACAGTTGGCTACACCTTC
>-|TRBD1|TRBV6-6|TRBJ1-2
CASTGGPVGGYTF
TGTGCCAGCACAGGGGGCCCGGTTGGAGGCTACACCTTC
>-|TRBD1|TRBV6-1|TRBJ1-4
CASSDPGQGANNEKLFF
TGTGCCAGCAGTGACCCGGGACAGGGGGCCAATAATGAAAAACTGTTTTTT
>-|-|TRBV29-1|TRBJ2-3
CSAPWGDTQYF
TGCAGCGCCCCTTGGGGGGATACGCAGTATTTT
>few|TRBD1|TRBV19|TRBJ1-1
CASSNQGGNTEAFF
TGTGCCAGTAGTAATCAAGGGGGCAACACTGAAGCTTTCTTT
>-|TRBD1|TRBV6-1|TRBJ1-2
CASSARDRGLGGYTF
TGTGCCAGCAGTGCCAGGGACAGGGGGCTAGGAGGCTACACCTTC
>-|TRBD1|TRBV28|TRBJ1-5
CASRIGQGSNQPQHF
TGTGCCAGCAGGATAGGACAGGGGAGCAATCAGCCCCAGCATTTT
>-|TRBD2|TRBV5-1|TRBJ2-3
CASRRLAGEGDTQYF
TGCGCCAGCAGACGACTAGCGGGAGAGGGAGATACGCAGTATTTT
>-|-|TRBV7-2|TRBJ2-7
CASSWGQSYEQYF
TGTGCCAGCAGCTGGGGGCAGAGCTACGAGCAGTACTTC
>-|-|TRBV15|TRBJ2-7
CATSRDAGNEQYF
TGTGCCACCAGCAGAGATGCAGGGAACGAGCAGTACTTC
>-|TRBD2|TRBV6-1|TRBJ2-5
CASSEATSGSDFGETQYF
TGTGCCAGCAGTGAAGCGACTAGCGGGAGCGACTTCGGCGAGACCCAGTACTTC
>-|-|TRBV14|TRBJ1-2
CASSQDTATHYGYTF
TGTGCCAGCAGCCAAGATACAGCTACCCACTATGGCTACACCTTC
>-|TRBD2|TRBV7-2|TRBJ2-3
CASSFSGSNTDTQYF
TGTGCCAGCAGCTTTAGCGGGTCAAACACAGATACGCAGTATTTT
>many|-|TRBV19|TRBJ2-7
CASSPTFTGSYEQYF
TGTGCCAGTAGCCCGACATTCACGGGGTCCTACGAGCAGTACTTC
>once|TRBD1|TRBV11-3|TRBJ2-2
CASALQGADTGELFF
TGTGCCAGCGCGTTACAGGGGGCGGACACCGGGGAGCTGTTTTTT
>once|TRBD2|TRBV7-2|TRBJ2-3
CASSLLAGLADTQYF
TGTGCCAGCAGCTTACTAGCGGGATTGGCAGATACGCAGTATTTT
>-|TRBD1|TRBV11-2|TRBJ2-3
CASSMRTGVTDTQYF
TGTGCCAGCAGCATGCGGACAGGGGTCACAGATACGCAGTATTTT
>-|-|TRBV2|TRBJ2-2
CASRNTGELFF
TGTGCCAGCAGAAATACCGGGGAGCTGTTTTTT
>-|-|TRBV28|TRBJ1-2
CASSLGAGSYGYTF
TGTGCCAGCAGTTTAGGGGCAGGGAGCTATGGCTACACCTTC
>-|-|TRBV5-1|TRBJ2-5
CASSPTTNPTKQETQYF
TGCGCCAGCAGCCCGACTACCAACCCAACAAAACAAGAGACCCAGTACTTC
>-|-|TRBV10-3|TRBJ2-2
CPYWDPGPANTGELFF
TGTCCCTACTGGGACCCAGGCCCCGCGAACACCGGGGAGCTGTTTTTT
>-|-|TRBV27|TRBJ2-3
CASSLWGAPGDTQYF
TGTGCCAGCAGTTTATGGGGGGCGCCCGGAGATACGCAGTATTTT
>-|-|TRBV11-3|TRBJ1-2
CASSLDGGGYTF
TGTGCCAGCAGCTTAGATGGAGGTGGCTACACCTTC
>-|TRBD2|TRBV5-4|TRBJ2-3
CASSVSGSTDTQYF
TGTGCCAGCAGTGTTAGCGGGAGCACAGATACGCAGTATTTT
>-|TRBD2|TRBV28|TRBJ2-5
CASSYPITREDQETQYF
TGTGCCAGCAGTTACCCAATTACCCGGGAGGACCAAGAGACCCAGTACTTC
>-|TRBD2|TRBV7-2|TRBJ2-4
CASSSTSGRSIQYF
TGTGCCAGCAGCTCGACTAGCGGGAGGAGCATTCAGTACTTC
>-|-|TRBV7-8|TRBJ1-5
CASSLLGTGSGQPQHF
TGTGCCAGCAGCTTACTGGGGACGGGTTCCGGTCAGCCCCAGCATTTT
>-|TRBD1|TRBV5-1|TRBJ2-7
CASSLAQGQGFNEQYF
TGCGCCAGCAGCTTGGCCCAGGGACAGGGATTCAACGAGCAGTACTTC
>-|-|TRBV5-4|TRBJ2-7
CASSLAGSSYEQYF
TGTGCCAGCAGCTTGGCGGGGAGCTCCTACGAGCAGTACTTC
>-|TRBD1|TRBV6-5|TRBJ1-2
CASSYITGQGAQGYTF
TGTGCCAGCAGTTACATCACCGGACAGGGGGCGCAAGGCTACACCTTC
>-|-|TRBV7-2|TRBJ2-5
CASSSMQGRETQYF
TGTGCCAGCAGCAGCATGCAGGGCCGGGAGACCCAGTACTTC
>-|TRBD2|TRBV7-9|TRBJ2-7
CASSLSSGSVEQYF
TGTGCCAGCAGCCTATCTAGCGGGAGCGTCGAGCAGTACTTC
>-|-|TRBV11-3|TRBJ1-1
CASSPKASMNTEAFF
TGTGCCAGCAGCCCTAAAGCAAGCATGAACACTGAAGCTTTCTTT
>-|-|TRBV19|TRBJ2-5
CASSPAPPGLETQYF
TGTGCCAGTAGTCCAGCCCCTCCAGGGTTAGAGACCCAGTACTTC
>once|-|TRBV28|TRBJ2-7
CASSLLDEQYF
TGTGCCAGCAGTTTATTAGACGAGCAGTACTTC
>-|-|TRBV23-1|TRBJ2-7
CASSQKSNPSEQYF
TGCGCCAGCAGTCAAAAGTCGAACCCCAGCGAGCAGTACTTC